Listed here is a single TCR beta chain. This clone was picked up a small number of times. There is no known antigen for this receptor. Within one base of it there is no much larger clone, and no base qualities were kept. The data were taken from a study of blood T cell repertoires in COVID-19 (dated by TCRdb to about 2020). Describing the broader study: Samples covering the acute and convalescent phases of COVID-19 were provided by collaborators in the United States, Italy and Spain. The material from the prospective study consisted of cDNA or gDNA derived from T cells, B-cell-depleted T cells, or PBMCs. Deeply sampled blood TCRbeta repertoires from subjects exposed to, actively infected with, or recovered from COVID-19 were included in the dataset. A freely available public database, intended as a resource for researchers studying the immune response to SARS-CoV-2, is where the repertoires were released. The samples were drawn from the first 160 participants of the ongoing ImmuneRACE study and from 1,254 subjects provided by 6 global collaborators. The sample metadata nearly always contained a de-identified subject ID, COVID-19 status, age in years and sex. Where available, HLA class I and class II types were obtained from metadata supplied by the sample provider rather than from assay-based typing. What the authors observed across the whole study: The amount of clinical and demographic metadata varied by source and participant and was provided uncurated.

Measured from the cysteine to the valine, the CDR3 is 14 residues long. Solely the CDR3 DNA is kept, with 42 bases framed from the first base. The germline V gene supplies CDR1 SGHTA and CDR2 FQGNSA. For this chain, trimming is 4 bases at the V end and 6 bases at the J end, and the number of junction bases without a gene match is 9. A second Seattle source provided samples from volunteer blood donors who had recovered from COVID-19. Each collaborating institution followed its own protocols to collect whole blood in K2EDTA tubes. For TCRbeta analysis, collaborator samples were shipped as frozen whole blood, as isolated PBMCs, or as DNA extracted from either sample type. TCRbeta CDR3 regions were amplified from genomic DNA by means of the immunoSEQ Assay, a bias-controlled multiplex PCR. The paper's data handling went like this. Within the assay, amplification of reference gene primers was used to estimate how many nucleated cells each sample contained. Sequence reads were collapsed and filtered to measure the absolute abundance of every unique TCRbeta CDR3 rearrangement. For each sample, productive Simpson clonality was calculated as the square root of Simpson's diversity index over productive rearrangements. Sourced from immuneACCESS, this table was stored by TCRdb with only in-frame sequences that have V and J called. A share of the clones is absent; for the studies checked, an unresolved V gene accounts for under half, and the remainder has no known explanation. V and J calls and clone size are as listed in that table; D and trimming were resolved from the DNA. The sample table records roughly 340,000 clones; under 95% of these occur just once. The ten biggest clones cover around 3.5% of the sample.

The chain couples TRBV7-2 to TRBJ2-7; 7 nucleotides in the junction match TRBD2. The receptor was isolated from a woman in her late teens or twenties who had recovered from COVID-19. The sequenced material came from peripheral blood. The bases read TGTGCCAGCAGCTCCCCATCGGGCGGGAGCGAGCAGTACGTC. It codes for CASSSPSGGSEQYV.